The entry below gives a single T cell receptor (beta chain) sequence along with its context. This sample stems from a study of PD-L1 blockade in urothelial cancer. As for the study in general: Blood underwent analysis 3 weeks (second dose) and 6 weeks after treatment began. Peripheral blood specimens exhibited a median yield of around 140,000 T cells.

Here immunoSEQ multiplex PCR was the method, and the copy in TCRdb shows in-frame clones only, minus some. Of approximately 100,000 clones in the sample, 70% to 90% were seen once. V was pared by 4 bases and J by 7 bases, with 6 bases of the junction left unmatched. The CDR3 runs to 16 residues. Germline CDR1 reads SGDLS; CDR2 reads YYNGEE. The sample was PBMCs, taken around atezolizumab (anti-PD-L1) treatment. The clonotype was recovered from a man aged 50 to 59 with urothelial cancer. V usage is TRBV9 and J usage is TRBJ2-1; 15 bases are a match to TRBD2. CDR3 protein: CASSIRTSGRGNEQFF. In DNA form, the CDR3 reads TGTGCCAGCAGCATCAGGACTAGCGGGAGGGGAAATGAGCAGTTCTTC.